This T cell receptor beta chain originates from a study of shared T cell receptors in the human thymus. The CDR3 contains 11 residues. Trimming cost V 6 bases and J 5 bases, with 7 bases left between them. CDR1 is ENHRY and CDR2 is SYGVKD in the germline V gene. TCRdb's copy holds only in-frame clones and misses some; the assay was immunoSEQ multiplex PCR. The table has approximately 660,000 clones, over 75% seen once; the top ten hold 0.0095% to 0.013%. This same sample was also part of a study on human thymus T cells. That source adds: Healthy Finnish infants undergoing corrective surgery for congenital heart defects provided the donor material. Corrective heart surgery yielded resections, and these provided the thymus tissue. Gene usage for V and J segments appeared biased in thymic and blood repertoires. Related reports documented highly overlapping thymic repertoires among unrelated individuals.

The TCR was taken from a boy under two years old with a congenital heart defect. The sequenced material came from thymocytes. The chain uses TRBV10-3 and TRBJ2-5; no clear D gene. The CDR3 nucleotides are TGTGCCATCAGCCCCGGGGAGACCCAGTACTTC. This gives the protein CAISPGETQYF.